This T cell receptor (beta chain) emerged from a study of T-cell memory formation after mild COVID-19 (dated by TCRdb to the early 2020s). Notes on the research overall: TCR sequence clusters from the two donors were found to be largely donor specific. Longitudinal TCRalpha and TCRbeta repertoire sequencing tracked T-cell clones expanding and contracting after mild COVID-19 in a couple of donors. Two young, previously healthy adult volunteers made up the cohort, one male and one female. The investigation overall reported the following: SARS-CoV-2 specificity of the second-wave clones peaking on day 37 was not confirmed. Only two mild cases were covered by the study, and larger cohorts that include severe cases with pre-infection samples were considered necessary. From day 15 to 85, contracting clones showed balanced CD4/CD8 phenotypes, whereas a second wave of clones that expanded from day 15 to 37 leaned towards CD4+. Contracting CD4+ clones were located mainly in the CM and EM memory subsets, whereas CD8+ clones were found to be enriched in EMRA. Some responding clones were detected in pre-infection memory, suggesting pre-existing cross-reactive memory T cells joined the SARS-CoV-2 response.

Sequencing was carried out with an Illumina NovaSeq 6000. TCRalpha and TCRbeta cDNA libraries were built by 5'RACE with constant-segment primers, adding sample barcodes and unique molecular identifiers. Trizol reagent was used to extract RNA from every sample. Libraries were amplified in two PCR steps, with a second sample barcode and Illumina TruSeq adapters added in the second step. Sequencing of the libraries was done on an Illumina NovaSeq, producing 2 x 150 bp paired-end reads. On the authors' methods: With migec v1.2.7, reads were demultiplexed and then collapsed into UMI-guided consensus sequences. Using mixcr v2.1.11, the UMI consensuses were aligned to TRA and TRB V and J templates and assembled into clonotypes. Expanded or contracted clonotypes were those called significant by both edgeR and NoisET, with noise models trained on biological replicates. edgeR calls used a false discovery rate-adjusted p below 0.01 and a log2 fold-change threshold of 1. As an exploratory analysis of dynamics, max-normalized trajectories of the 1000 most abundant clonotypes were examined with PCA combined with hierarchical clustering. Each responding clone was given a CD4 or CD8 phenotype based on the CD4+ and CD8+ repertoires, which had been sequenced separately. Using fastp at Q25 and MiXCR, TCRdb reprocessed the public reads and kept productive beta chains. Each entry merges the rows of one CDR3 protein and shows their most common DNA and genes. The V and J calls come from TCRdb's annotation, not from the publication. This sample comprises a few hundred thousand distinct CDR3 sequences, 20% to 25% of them detected only once. Of the sample, around 20% falls within the top ten clones.

This clonotype turned up a few times. No cognate antigen has been identified for it. No base-level quality is on record; no much larger clone is a single base apart. Its CDR3 holds 13 amino acids, cysteine through phenylalanine. Of the read, only the CDR3 DNA is kept; its 39 bases are in frame from base 1. The germline V gene specifies SGHVS as CDR1 and FQNEAQ as CDR2. V and J are truncated by 3 bases and 8 bases respectively, leaving an intervening sequence of 13 bases. Ficoll-Paque density gradient centrifugation was used to isolate PBMCs. The source of this sequence is a young man who had mild COVID-19 (a few samples of this study predate the infection). The sample titles of this study are shuffled in the database, so cell type and time point are left out; the donor was told from shared clones. The sample was PBMCs or a T cell subset sorted from them (not recorded which). Recombination linked TRBV7-8 to TRBJ1-2, with the D gene call left open. The CDR3 protein: CASSLAPPGGYTF. The DNA sequence is TGTGCCAGCAGCTTGGCCCCCCCAGGAGGCTACACCTTC. The CDR3, completed at both ends by the reference TRBV7-8 and TRBJ1-2 genes, gives the full variable domain GAGVSQSPRYKVAKRGQDVALRCDPISGHVSLFWYQQALGQGPEFLTYFQNEAQLDKSGLPSDRFFAERPEGSVSTLKIQRTQQEDSAVYLCASSLAPPGGYTFGSGTRLTVV.